These T cell receptor beta chains were read from a single sample in a study of blood T cell repertoires in COVID-19. The method was immunoSEQ multiplex PCR; TCRdb's version includes in-frame clones alone and lacks a portion of them. The table has a few hundred thousand clones, 86% seen once. The specimen was peripheral blood. The receptors derive from a man aged 25-45 years with active or convalescent COVID-19. Each CDR3 is given with its conserved first and last residue. Each record gives: J gene, V gene, clone size, CDR3 protein. Only part of the rows carry a size: once, few, many, or a class if the clone is expanded.

J gene: TRBJ1-6
V gene: TRBV27
clone size: -
CDR3 protein: CASSAGFGSPLHF

J gene: TRBJ2-2
V gene: TRBV18
clone size: -
CDR3 protein: CASSPDPRARELFF

J gene: TRBJ2-7
V gene: TRBV7-2
clone size: -
CDR3 protein: CASSVVRGASYEQYF

J gene: TRBJ1-2
V gene: TRBV5-1
clone size: -
CDR3 protein: CASSRDRVIYGYTF

J gene: TRBJ2-3
V gene: TRBV4-2
clone size: -
CDR3 protein: CASSQAYASGGYGDTQYF

J gene: TRBJ1-5
V gene: TRBV29-1
clone size: -
CDR3 protein: CSVEVGGLGQPQHF

J gene: TRBJ2-6
V gene: TRBV19
clone size: -
CDR3 protein: CASSTLYQVSGANVLTF

J gene: TRBJ2-3
V gene: TRBV9
clone size: -
CDR3 protein: CASTIRGAPTDTQYF

J gene: TRBJ1-1
V gene: TRBV5-6
clone size: -
CDR3 protein: CASSLGAAMNTEAFF

J gene: TRBJ2-7
V gene: TRBV10-1
clone size: -
CDR3 protein: CASSGGDRYSYEQYF

J gene: TRBJ1-5
V gene: TRBV7-3
clone size: -
CDR3 protein: CASSLNAGGWNRQPQHF

J gene: TRBJ1-2
V gene: TRBV30
clone size: few
CDR3 protein: CAWSPQHGYTF

J gene: TRBJ2-7
V gene: TRBV18
clone size: once
CDR3 protein: CASSPGGLGYEQYF

J gene: TRBJ2-1
V gene: TRBV5-5
clone size: many
CDR3 protein: CASSSLAGGSEQFF

J gene: TRBJ1-4
V gene: TRBV7-3
clone size: -
CDR3 protein: CASSLPIQRVRTRGKLFF

J gene: TRBJ1-6
V gene: TRBV6-2/TRBV6-3
clone size: -
CDR3 protein: CASSSSNRDSPLHF

J gene: TRBJ2-3
V gene: TRBV20-1
clone size: -
CDR3 protein: CSASSGLAGGKGFVDTQYF

J gene: TRBJ2-7
V gene: TRBV7-6
clone size: -
CDR3 protein: CASGPGGRAEQYF

J gene: TRBJ2-7
V gene: TRBV5-1
clone size: once
CDR3 protein: CASSLAFRGGFEQYF

J gene: TRBJ1-2
V gene: TRBV3-1/TRBV3-2
clone size: once
CDR3 protein: CASSPGQGNYGYTF

J gene: TRBJ2-7
V gene: TRBV19
clone size: once
CDR3 protein: CASSPGLHEQYF

J gene: TRBJ2-1
V gene: TRBV19
clone size: -
CDR3 protein: CASSIAWAGTSFNEQFF

J gene: TRBJ1-5
V gene: TRBV4-1
clone size: -
CDR3 protein: CASSFRTEQPQHF

J gene: TRBJ2-3
V gene: TRBV9
clone size: -
CDR3 protein: CASSEGNDATDTQYF

J gene: TRBJ2-1
V gene: TRBV6-5
clone size: -
CDR3 protein: CASKRSGVGNEQFF

J gene: TRBJ1-3
V gene: TRBV4-1
clone size: -
CDR3 protein: CASSQDLASGNTIYF

J gene: TRBJ2-3
V gene: TRBV4-2
clone size: -
CDR3 protein: CASSQPGGQTDTQYF

J gene: TRBJ2-5
V gene: TRBV7-2
clone size: once
CDR3 protein: CASSVNRYGAQYF

J gene: TRBJ2-7
V gene: TRBV14
clone size: -
CDR3 protein: CASSQVSYEQYF

J gene: TRBJ1-1
V gene: TRBV27
clone size: -
CDR3 protein: CASSLGPQGGPEAFF

J gene: TRBJ1-4
V gene: TRBV27
clone size: -
CDR3 protein: CASSDSYTNEKLFF

J gene: TRBJ1-2
V gene: TRBV6-5
clone size: few
CDR3 protein: CASSYDRDYGYTF

J gene: TRBJ1-1
V gene: TRBV6-1
clone size: -
CDR3 protein: CASSEVLGSAVGAFF

J gene: TRBJ1-6
V gene: TRBV6-1
clone size: -
CDR3 protein: CASSEHDRASPLHF

J gene: TRBJ1-3
V gene: TRBV3-1/TRBV3-2
clone size: -
CDR3 protein: CASSQVRGLGNTIYF

J gene: TRBJ2-7
V gene: TRBV6-5
clone size: few
CDR3 protein: CASSQQDSYEQYF

J gene: TRBJ2-1
V gene: TRBV18
clone size: -
CDR3 protein: CASSPGNAGNEQFF

J gene: TRBJ1-1
V gene: TRBV19
clone size: -
CDR3 protein: CASDGGQGAGSTEAFF

J gene: TRBJ1-5
V gene: TRBV7-2
clone size: -
CDR3 protein: CASSPNGGQLQPQHF

J gene: TRBJ2-1
V gene: TRBV2
clone size: -
CDR3 protein: CASSEDTAYNEQFF

J gene: TRBJ2-1
V gene: TRBV19
clone size: -
CDR3 protein: CASSWGLASNEQFF

J gene: TRBJ1-1
V gene: TRBV13
clone size: -
CDR3 protein: CASCDTLNMNTEAFF

J gene: TRBJ2-1
V gene: TRBV11-2
clone size: -
CDR3 protein: CASSTRQGHFYNEQFF